This T cell receptor beta chain was obtained from a study of post-analysis software for immune sequencing data. In the study overall: As for disease course, relapsing-remitting, secondary progressive and progressive-relapsing multiple sclerosis were all included. Points from the study as a whole: Patients had higher frequencies than controls of five TRBV segments, including TRBV5-6, TRBV5-1 and TRBV20-1. When compared against controls, multiple sclerosis patients showed significantly lower normalized Chao1 diversity. Strong co-clustering by F measure was evident for samples that had been prepared in the same batch.

Trimming left V 0 bases short and J 6 bases short, with 7 bases between. The length of the CDR3 is 12 residues. Per germline, CDR1 DFQATT and CDR2 SNEGSKA (reference sequence). This clonotype appeared a few times. Its target is not known. Researchers reported that TCR beta cDNA libraries carried unique molecular identifiers. The T cell input of about 0.9 to 11 million gave about half a million cDNA molecules. Using its own MiXCR run on the PCR reads, TCRdb lists one record per CDR3 protein. There are hundreds of thousands of distinct CDR3 sequences in the sample; roughly 29% occur only once, and under 0.7% lies in the top ten.

V is TRBV20-1 and J is TRBJ2-3, with no clear D. This sequence originates from a girl under 18 with multiple sclerosis. Sequencing used blood. The CDR3 is CSAREFRDTQYF. CDR3 DNA sequence: TGCAGTGCTAGAGAGTTCAGGGATACGCAGTATTTT.